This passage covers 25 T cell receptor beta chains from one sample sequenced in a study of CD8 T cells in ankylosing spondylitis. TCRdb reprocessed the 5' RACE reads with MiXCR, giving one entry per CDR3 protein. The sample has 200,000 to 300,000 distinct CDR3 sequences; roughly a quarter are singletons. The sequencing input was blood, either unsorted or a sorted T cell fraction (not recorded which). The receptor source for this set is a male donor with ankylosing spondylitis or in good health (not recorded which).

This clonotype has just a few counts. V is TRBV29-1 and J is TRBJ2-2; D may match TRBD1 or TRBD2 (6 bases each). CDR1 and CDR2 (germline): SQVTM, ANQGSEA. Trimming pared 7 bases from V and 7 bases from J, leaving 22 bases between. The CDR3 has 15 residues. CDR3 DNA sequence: TGCAGCGCCTACCCCTTGGGGGGCTTGGGCGGGGAGCTGTTTTTT. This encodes CSAYPLGGLGGELFF.

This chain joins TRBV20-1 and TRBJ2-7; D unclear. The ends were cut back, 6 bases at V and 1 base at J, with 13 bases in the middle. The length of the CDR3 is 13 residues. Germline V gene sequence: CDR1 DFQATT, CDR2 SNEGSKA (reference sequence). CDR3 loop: CSARTFTSYEQYF. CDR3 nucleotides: TGCAGTGCCAGAACCTTCACTTCCTACGAGCAGTACTTC.

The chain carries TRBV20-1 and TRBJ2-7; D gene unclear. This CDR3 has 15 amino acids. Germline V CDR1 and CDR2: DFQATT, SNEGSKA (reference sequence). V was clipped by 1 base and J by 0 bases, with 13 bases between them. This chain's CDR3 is CSARVTVTGSYEQYF. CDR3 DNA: TGCAGTGCTAGAGTAACTGTCACGGGCTCCTACGAGCAGTACTTC.

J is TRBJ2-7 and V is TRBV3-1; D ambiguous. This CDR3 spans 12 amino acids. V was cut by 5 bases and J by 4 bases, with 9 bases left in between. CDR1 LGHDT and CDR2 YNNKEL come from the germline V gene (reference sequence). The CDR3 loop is CASSYGEYEQYF. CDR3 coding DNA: TGTGCCAGCAGCTATGGAGAATACGAGCAGTACTTC.

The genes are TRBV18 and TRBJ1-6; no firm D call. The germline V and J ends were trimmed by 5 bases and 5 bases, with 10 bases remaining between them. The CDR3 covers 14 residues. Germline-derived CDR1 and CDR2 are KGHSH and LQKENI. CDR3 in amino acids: CASSSDGDNSPLHF. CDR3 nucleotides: TGTGCCAGCTCATCGGACGGCGATAATTCACCCCTCCACTTT. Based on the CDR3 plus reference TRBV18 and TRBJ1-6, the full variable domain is NAGVMQNPRHLVRRRGQEARLRCSPMKGHSHVYWYRQLPEEGLKFMVYLQKENIIDESGMPKERFSAEFPKEGPSILRIQQVVRGDSAAYFCASSSDGDNSPLHFGNGTRLTVT.

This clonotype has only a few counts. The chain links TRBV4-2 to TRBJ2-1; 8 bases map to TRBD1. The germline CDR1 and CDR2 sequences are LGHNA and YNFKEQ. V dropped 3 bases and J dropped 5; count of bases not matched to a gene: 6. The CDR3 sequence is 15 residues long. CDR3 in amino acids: CASSHTRTGNNEQFF. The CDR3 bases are TGTGCCAGCAGCCACACCAGGACAGGGAACAATGAGCAGTTCTTC.

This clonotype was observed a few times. The CDR3 nucleotides read TGCAGTGCTCAGACTAGCGGGGGGGTTTTGGAGACCCAGTACTTC. It yields the protein CSAQTSGGVLETQYF. V is TRBV20-1 and J is TRBJ2-5; 14 positions match TRBD2. The CDR3 consists of 15 residues. The V segment lost 5 bases and the J segment 5 bases; nucleotides outside the gene matches: 7. Germline lookup yields CDR1 DFQATT and CDR2 SNEGSKA (reference sequence).

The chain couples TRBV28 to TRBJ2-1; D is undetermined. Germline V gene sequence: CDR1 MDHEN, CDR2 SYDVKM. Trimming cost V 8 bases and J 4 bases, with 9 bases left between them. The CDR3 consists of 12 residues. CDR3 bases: TGTGCCAGCTCAGTCGAATACAATGAGCAGTTCTTC. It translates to CASSVEYNEQFF.

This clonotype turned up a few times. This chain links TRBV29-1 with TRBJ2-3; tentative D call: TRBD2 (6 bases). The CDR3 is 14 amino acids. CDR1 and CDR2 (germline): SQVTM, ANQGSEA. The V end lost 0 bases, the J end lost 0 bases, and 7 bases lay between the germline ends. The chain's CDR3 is CSVEDRGSTDTQYF. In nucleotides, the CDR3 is TGCAGCGTTGAAGATCGGGGGAGCACAGATACGCAGTATTTT.

The CDR3 DNA follows: TGCAGTGCCCCAGTAGCTGGCACAGATACGCAGTATTTT. This translates into CSAPVAGTDTQYF. The chain uses TRBV20-1 and TRBJ2-3; no firm D call. The V end lost 6 bases, the J end lost 1 base, and 11 bases lay between the germline ends. This CDR3 is built from 13 residues. CDR1 and CDR2 from the germline V gene are DFQATT and SNEGSKA (reference sequence).

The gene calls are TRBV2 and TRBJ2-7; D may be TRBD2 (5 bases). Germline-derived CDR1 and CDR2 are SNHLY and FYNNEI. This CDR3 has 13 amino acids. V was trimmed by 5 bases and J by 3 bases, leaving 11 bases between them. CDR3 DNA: TGTGCCAGCAGTTTTGGCGGGTTCTACGAGCAGTACTTC. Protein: CASSFGGFYEQYF.

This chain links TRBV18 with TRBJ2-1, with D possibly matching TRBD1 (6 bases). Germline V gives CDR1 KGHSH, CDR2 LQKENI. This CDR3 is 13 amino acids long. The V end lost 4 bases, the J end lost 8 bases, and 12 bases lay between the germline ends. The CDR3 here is CASSRSQGDEQFF. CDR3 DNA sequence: TGTGCCAGCTCACGGTCACAGGGAGATGAGCAGTTCTTC.

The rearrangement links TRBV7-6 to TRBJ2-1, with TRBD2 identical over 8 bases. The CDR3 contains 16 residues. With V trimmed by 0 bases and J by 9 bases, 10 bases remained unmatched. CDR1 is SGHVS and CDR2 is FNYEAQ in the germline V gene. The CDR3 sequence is CASSLAIRGGKGEQFF. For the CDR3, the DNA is TGTGCCAGCAGCTTAGCGATACGGGGGGGTAAGGGTGAGCAGTTCTTC.

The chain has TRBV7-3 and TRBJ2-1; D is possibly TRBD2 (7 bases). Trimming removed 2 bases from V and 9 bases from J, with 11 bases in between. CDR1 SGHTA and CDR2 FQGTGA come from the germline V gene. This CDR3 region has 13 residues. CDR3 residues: CASSLAGAGEQFF. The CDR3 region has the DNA TGTGCCAGCAGCTTAGCGGGGGCGGGTGAGCAGTTCTTC.

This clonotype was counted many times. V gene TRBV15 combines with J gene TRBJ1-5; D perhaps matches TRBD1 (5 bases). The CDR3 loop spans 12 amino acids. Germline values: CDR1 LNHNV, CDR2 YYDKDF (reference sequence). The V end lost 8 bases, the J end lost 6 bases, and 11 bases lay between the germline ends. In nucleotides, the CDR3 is TGTGCCACCGGGGGAAAGGGTCAGCCCCAGCATTTT. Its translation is CATGGKGQPQHF.

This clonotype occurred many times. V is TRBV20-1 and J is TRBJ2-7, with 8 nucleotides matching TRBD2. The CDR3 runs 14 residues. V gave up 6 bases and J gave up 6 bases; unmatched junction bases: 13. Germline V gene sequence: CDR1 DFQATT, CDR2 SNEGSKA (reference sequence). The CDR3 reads CSADRGLVSLEQYF. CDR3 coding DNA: TGCAGTGCAGATCGGGGACTAGTGTCCCTCGAGCAGTACTTC.

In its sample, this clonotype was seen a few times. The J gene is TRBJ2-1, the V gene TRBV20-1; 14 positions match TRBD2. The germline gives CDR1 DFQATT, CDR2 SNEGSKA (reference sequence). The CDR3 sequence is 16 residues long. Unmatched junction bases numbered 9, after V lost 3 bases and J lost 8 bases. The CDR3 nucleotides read TGCAGTGCTAGTGGGACTAGCGGGGGTTCATTCGATGAGCAGTTCTTC. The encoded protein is CSASGTSGGSFDEQFF.

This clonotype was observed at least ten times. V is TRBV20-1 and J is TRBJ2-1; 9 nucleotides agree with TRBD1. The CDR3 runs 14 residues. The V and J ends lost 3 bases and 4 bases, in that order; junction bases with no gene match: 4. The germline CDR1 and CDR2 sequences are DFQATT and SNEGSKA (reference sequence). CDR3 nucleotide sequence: TGCAGTGCTAGGCGAGACAGGGGGTACAATGAGCAGTTCTTC. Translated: CSARRDRGYNEQFF.

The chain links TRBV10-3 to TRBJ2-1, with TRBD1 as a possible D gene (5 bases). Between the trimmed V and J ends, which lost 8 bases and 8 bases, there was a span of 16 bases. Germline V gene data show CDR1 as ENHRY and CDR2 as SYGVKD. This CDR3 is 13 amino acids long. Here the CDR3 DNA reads TGTGCCATCTCTAGGGGATTCACGGATGAGCAGTTCTTC. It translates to CAISRGFTDEQFF.

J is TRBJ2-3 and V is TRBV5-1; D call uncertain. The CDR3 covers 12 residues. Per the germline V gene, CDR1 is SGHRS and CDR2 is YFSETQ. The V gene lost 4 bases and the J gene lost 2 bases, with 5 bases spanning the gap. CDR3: CASSQHTDTQYF. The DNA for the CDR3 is TGCGCCAGCAGCCAGCACACAGATACGCAGTATTTT.

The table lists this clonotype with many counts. CDR3 residues: CASSEDRWGGKSYEQYF. For the CDR3, the DNA is TGTGCCAGCAGTGAAGACCGATGGGGGGGCAAGAGCTACGAGCAGTACTTC. The genes are TRBV2 and TRBJ2-7, with a tentative D call TRBD2 (7 bases). CDR1 and CDR2 (germline): SNHLY, FYNNEI. V was shortened by 1 base and J by 3 bases, with 19 bases between the two germline ends. The CDR3 consists of 17 residues.

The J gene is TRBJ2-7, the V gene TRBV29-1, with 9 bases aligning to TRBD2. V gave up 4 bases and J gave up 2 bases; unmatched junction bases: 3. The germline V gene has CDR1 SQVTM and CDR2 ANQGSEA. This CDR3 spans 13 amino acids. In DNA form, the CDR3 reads TGCAGCGTTGGGCGGGGGGGCCCCTACGAGCAGTACTTC. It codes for CSVGRGGPYEQYF.

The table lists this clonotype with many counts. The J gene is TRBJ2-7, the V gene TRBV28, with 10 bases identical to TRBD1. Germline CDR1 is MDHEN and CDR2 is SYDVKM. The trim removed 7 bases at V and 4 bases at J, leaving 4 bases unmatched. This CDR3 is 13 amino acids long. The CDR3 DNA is TGTGCCAGCAAACGACAGGGGGCTTACGAGCAGTACTTC. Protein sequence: CASKRQGAYEQYF.

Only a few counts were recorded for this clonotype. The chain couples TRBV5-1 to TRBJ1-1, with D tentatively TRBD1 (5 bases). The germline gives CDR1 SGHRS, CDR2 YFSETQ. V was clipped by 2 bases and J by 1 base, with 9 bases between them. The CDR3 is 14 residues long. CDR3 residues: CASSFGRENTEAFF. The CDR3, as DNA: TGCGCCAGCAGCTTTGGCAGGGAGAACACTGAAGCTTTCTTT.

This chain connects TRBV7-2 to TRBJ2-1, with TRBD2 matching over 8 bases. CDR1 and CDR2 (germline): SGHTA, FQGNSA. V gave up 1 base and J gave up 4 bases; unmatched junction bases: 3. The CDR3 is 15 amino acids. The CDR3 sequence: CASSLEAGVYNEQFF. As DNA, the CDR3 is TGTGCCAGCAGCTTAGAAGCGGGGGTGTACAATGAGCAGTTCTTC.